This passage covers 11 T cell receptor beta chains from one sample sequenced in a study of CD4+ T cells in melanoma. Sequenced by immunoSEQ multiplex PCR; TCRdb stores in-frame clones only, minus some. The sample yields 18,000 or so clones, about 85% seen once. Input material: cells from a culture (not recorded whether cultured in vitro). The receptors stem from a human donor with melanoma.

CDR3 residues: CASTADGEDVGYTF. The CDR3 DNA reads as TGTGCCAGCACTGCGGACGGTGAGGATGTGGGCTACACCTTC. The chain couples TRBV9 to TRBJ1-2; D remains unclear. The ends were cut back, 6 bases at V and 8 bases at J, with 20 bases in the middle. The CDR3 sequence is 14 residues long. The V gene's germline CDR1 is SGDLS and CDR2 YYNGEE.

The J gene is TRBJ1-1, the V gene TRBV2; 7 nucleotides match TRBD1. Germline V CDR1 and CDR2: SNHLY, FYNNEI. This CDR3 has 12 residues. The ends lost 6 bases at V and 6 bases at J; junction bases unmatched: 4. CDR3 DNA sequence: TGTGCCAGCAGAGTACAGGGGTCTGAAGCTTTCTTT. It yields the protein CASRVQGSEAFF.

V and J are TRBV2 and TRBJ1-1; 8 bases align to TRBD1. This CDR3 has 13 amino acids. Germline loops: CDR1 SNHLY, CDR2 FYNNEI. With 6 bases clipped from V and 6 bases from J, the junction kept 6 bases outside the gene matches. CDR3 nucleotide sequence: TGTGCCAGCAGGGTGGACAGGGCTGCTGAAGCTTTCTTT. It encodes CASRVDRAAEAFF.

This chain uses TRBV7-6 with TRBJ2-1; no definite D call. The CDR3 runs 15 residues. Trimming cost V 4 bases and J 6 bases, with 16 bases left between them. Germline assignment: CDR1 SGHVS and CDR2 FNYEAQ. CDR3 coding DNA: TGTGCCAGCAGCTCACTCTCTCTAAGCTCCAATGAGCAGTTCTTC. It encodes CASSSLSLSSNEQFF. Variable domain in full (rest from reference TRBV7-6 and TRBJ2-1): GAGVSQSPRYKVTKRGQDVALRCDPISGHVSLYWYRQALGQGPEFLTYFNYEAQQDKSGLPNDRFSAERPEGSISTLTIQRTEQRDSAMYRCASSSLSLSSNEQFFGPGTRLTVL.

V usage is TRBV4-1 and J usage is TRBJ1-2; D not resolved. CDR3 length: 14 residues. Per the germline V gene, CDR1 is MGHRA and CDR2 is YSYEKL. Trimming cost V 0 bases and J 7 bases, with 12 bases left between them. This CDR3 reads CASSQDLNTAGYTF. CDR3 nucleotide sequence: TGCGCCAGCAGCCAAGACCTAAATACGGCTGGCTACACCTTC.

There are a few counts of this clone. The CDR3 nucleotides are TGTGCCAGCAGCGACGTTGGGACGGGGCCCCTCCACTTT. It codes for CASSDVGTGPLHF. J is TRBJ1-6 and V is TRBV5-6; D possibly corresponds to TRBD1 (5 bases). Germline loops: CDR1 SGHDT, CDR2 YYEEEE. The V gene lost 4 bases and the J gene lost 13 bases, with 15 bases spanning the gap. This CDR3 comprises 13 residues.

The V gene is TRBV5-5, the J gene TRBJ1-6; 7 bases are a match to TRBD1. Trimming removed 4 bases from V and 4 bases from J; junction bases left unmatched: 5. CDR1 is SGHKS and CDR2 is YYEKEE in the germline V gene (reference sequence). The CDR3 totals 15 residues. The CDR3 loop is CASSPSTGYNSPLHF. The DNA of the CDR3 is TGTGCCAGCAGCCCATCGACAGGGTATAATTCACCCCTCCACTTT. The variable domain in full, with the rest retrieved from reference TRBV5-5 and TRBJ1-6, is DAGVTQSPTHLIKTRGQQVTLRCSPISGHKSVSWYQQVLGQGPQFIFQYYEKEERGRGNFPDRFSARQFPNYSSELNVNALLLGDSALYLCASSPSTGYNSPLHFGNGTRLTVT.

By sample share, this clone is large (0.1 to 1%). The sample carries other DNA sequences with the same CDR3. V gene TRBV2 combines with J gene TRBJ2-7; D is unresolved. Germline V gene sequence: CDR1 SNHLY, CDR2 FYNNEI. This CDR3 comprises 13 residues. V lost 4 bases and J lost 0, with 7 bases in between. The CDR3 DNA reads TGTGCCAGCAGTGTACCACTCTCCTACGAGCAGTACTTC. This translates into CASSVPLSYEQYF.

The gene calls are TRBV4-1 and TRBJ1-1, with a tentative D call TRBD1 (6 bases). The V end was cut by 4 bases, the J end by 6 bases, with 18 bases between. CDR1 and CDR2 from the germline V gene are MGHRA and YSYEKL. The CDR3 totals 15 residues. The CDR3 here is CASSRTVLLAAEAFF. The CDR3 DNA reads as TGCGCCAGCAGCCGGACAGTGCTATTGGCTGCTGAAGCTTTCTTT.

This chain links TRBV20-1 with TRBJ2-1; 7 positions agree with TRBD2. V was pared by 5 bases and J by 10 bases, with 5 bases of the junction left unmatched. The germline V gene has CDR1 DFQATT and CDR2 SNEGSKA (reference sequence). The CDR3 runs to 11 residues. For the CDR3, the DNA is TGCAGTGCTGGACTAGTTCGGGAGCAGTTCTTC. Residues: CSAGLVREQFF.

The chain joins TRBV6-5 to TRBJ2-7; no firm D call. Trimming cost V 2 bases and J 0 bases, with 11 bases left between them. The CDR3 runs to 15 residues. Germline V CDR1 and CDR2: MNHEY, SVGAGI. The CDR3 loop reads CASSYDFLSSYEQYF. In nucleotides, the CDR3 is TGTGCCAGCAGTTACGACTTCCTGAGCTCCTACGAGCAGTACTTC.